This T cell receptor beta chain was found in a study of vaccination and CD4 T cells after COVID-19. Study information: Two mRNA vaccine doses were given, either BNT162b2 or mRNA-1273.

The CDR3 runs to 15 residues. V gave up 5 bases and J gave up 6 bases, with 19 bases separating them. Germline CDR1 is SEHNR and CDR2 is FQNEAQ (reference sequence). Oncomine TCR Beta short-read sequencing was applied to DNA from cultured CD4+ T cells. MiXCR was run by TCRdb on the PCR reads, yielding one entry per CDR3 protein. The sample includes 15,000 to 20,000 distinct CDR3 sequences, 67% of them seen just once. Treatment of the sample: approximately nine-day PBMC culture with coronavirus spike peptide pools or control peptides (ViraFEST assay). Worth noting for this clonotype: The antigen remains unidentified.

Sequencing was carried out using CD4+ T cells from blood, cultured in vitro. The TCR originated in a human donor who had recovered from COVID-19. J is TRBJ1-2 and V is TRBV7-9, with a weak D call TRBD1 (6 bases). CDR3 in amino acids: CASSLSGGSGHGYTF. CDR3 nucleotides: TGTGCCAGCAGCCTTTCCGGGGGCAGCGGGCATGGCTACACCTTC.